The next 18 T cell receptor beta chains were all read from a single sample in a study of blood T cell repertoires in COVID-19. Libraries were prepared by immunoSEQ multiplex PCR; TCRdb keeps only in-frame clonotypes and omits some of them. The repertoire consists of about 58,000 clones, with under 80% occurring once and the leading ten covering around 5%. Sequencing input: peripheral blood. The source is a human donor in a cohort sampled during active COVID-19.

This clone came up once. The CDR3 sequence: CASSPLYEQYF. Here the CDR3 DNA reads TGTGCCAGCAGTCCCCTCTACGAGCAGTACTTC. V gene TRBV28 combines with J gene TRBJ2-7; unclear D gene. V gave up 5 bases and J gave up 3 bases, with 5 bases separating them. The length of the CDR3 is 11 residues. Germline V gene sequence: CDR1 MDHEN, CDR2 SYDVKM.

This chain connects TRBV20-1 to TRBJ2-7; TRBD2 aligns across 7 bases. The J segment lost 4 bases and the V segment lost 3 bases, leaving 12 bases of the junction unmatched. The CDR3 loop spans 15 amino acids. CDR1 and CDR2 (germline): DFQATT, SNEGSKA (reference sequence). CDR3 sequence (DNA): TGCAGTGCTAGTCGGCTAGCGGCGAGGGGTTACGAGCAGTACTTC. This encodes CSASRLAARGYEQYF.

As concerns this clone: One junction end does not reproduce the germline sequence, and a read error may be involved. The chain is built from TRBV6-2 or TRBV6-3 and TRBJ1-1; perhaps TRBD1 as D (5 bases). Germline CDR1 is MNHEY and CDR2 is SVGEGT. This CDR3 comprises 14 residues. For the CDR3, the DNA is TGTGCCAGCAGGTACTTGGACATGGGCACTGAAGCTTTCTTT. Protein: CASRYLDMGTEAFF.

This chain uses TRBV15 with TRBJ1-5, with D perhaps matching TRBD1 (6 bases). Trimming removed 0 bases at V and 2 bases at J, with 11 bases between. The CDR3 has 16 residues. CDR1 LNHNV and CDR2 YYDKDF come from the germline V gene (reference sequence). This chain's CDR3 is CATSRDRGGRNQPQHF. The CDR3 nucleotides read TGTGCCACCAGCAGAGATAGGGGGGGCCGCAATCAGCCCCAGCATTTT.

The CDR3 is CASSRSQVPSYEQYF. As DNA, the CDR3 is TGTGCCAGCAGCCGATCACAGGTGCCCTCCTACGAGCAGTACTTC. The rearrangement joins TRBV7-9 to TRBJ2-7; D perhaps matches TRBD1 (5 bases). This CDR3 has 15 amino acids. Germline V gives CDR1 SEHNR, CDR2 FQNEAQ (reference sequence). Trimming removed 5 bases from V and 0 bases from J, with 14 bases in between.

This chain links TRBV9 with TRBJ2-7; D possibly corresponds to TRBD2 (7 bases). V was pared by 8 bases and J by 0 bases, with 15 bases between. CDR1 and CDR2 from the germline V gene are SGDLS and YYNGEE. This CDR3 comprises 14 residues. The CDR3 spells CASQAAGASYEQYF. Written as DNA, the CDR3 is TGTGCCAGTCAAGCGGCGGGGGCCTCCTACGAGCAGTACTTC.

This rearrangement joins TRBV28 to TRBJ1-4; 11 nucleotides agree with TRBD1. The junction had 9 bases not matched to a gene; V was cut back by 7 bases and J by 8 bases. Per the germline V gene, CDR1 is MDHEN and CDR2 is SYDVKM. The CDR3 covers 15 residues. In DNA, the CDR3 is TGTGCCAGCAAGCCGGGACAGGGGGTTGGGGAAAAACTGTTTTTT. Translated: CASKPGQGVGEKLFF.

J is TRBJ2-7 and V is TRBV27; 9 bases fit TRBD1. Germline lookup yields CDR1 MNHEY and CDR2 SMNVEV (reference sequence). Trimming at V came to 4 bases and at J to 0 bases, leaving 7 bases not matched to a gene. This CDR3 comprises 16 residues. The CDR3 coding sequence is TGTGCCAGCAGTTCAGGGACAGGGTCCAGCTCCTACGAGCAGTACTTC. It codes for CASSSGTGSSSYEQYF.

The chain recombines TRBV28 with TRBJ1-4, with 7 bases matching TRBD1. CDR1 and CDR2 from the germline V gene are MDHEN and SYDVKM. V shed 3 bases, J shed 7 bases, and the junction held 8 bases outside the gene matches. This CDR3 is 15 amino acids long. Written as DNA, the CDR3 is TGTGCCAGCAGTTTTCTTCCAGGGGGGTTTGAAAAACTGTTTTTT. The encoded protein is CASSFLPGGFEKLFF. Based on the CDR3 plus reference TRBV28 and TRBJ1-4, the full variable domain is DVKVTQSSRYLVKRTGEKVFLECVQDMDHENMFWYRQDPGLGLRLIYFSYDVKMKEKGDIPEGYSVSREKKERFSLILESASTNQTSMYLCASSFLPGGFEKLFFGSGTQLSVL.

In this sample, this clone turned up a few times. This sequence joins TRBV6-2 or TRBV6-3 and TRBJ1-2; 12 nucleotides align to TRBD1. The germline gives CDR1 MNHEY, CDR2 SVGEGT. This CDR3 comprises 15 residues. J gave up 7 bases and V 3 bases, and 6 bases lay outside the gene matches. CDR3 in amino acids: CASSYPGQGASGYTF. In DNA, the CDR3 is TGTGCCAGCAGTTATCCGGGACAGGGGGCTTCTGGCTACACCTTC.

The rearrangement uses TRBV29-1 and TRBJ2-7; no clear D gene. The CDR3 is made up of 13 amino acids. CDR1 and CDR2 (germline): SQVTM, ANQGSEA. The V end was cut by 6 bases, the J end by 2 bases, with 14 bases between. CDR3 nucleotides: TGCAGCGTCGAGATGAGTCGAACCTACGAGCAGTACTTC. This codes for CSVEMSRTYEQYF.

V usage is TRBV28 and J usage is TRBJ1-1, with TRBD1 matching 8 bases. The CDR3 covers 14 residues. J lost 10 bases, V lost 6 bases, and 13 bases had no gene match. The germline gives CDR1 MDHEN, CDR2 SYDVKM. Here the CDR3 reads CASSATQGAALAFF. Here the CDR3 DNA reads TGTGCCAGCAGCGCAACTCAGGGGGCCGCTTTAGCTTTCTTT.

The chain couples TRBV4-1 to TRBJ1-5; 8 positions match TRBD1. The CDR3 loop spans 16 amino acids. Trimming cost V 1 base and J 2 bases; bases outside gene matches: 4. Germline loops: CDR1 MGHRA, CDR2 YSYEKL. CDR3 sequence reads: CASSQGGQGGNQPQHF. For the CDR3, the DNA is TGCGCCAGCAGCCAAGGCGGACAGGGAGGCAATCAGCCCCAGCATTTT.

The chain recombines TRBV30 with TRBJ2-7; 7 positions match TRBD2. Germline V gene lookup returns CDR1 GTSNPN and CDR2 SVGIG (reference sequence). V lost 4 bases, J lost 2 bases, and 8 bases stayed unmatched. The CDR3 is made up of 14 amino acids. The CDR3 sequence: CAWTRDYSTYEQYF. In DNA form, the CDR3 reads TGTGCCTGGACCCGGGACTACTCGACCTACGAGCAGTACTTC.

This rearrangement joins TRBV5-1 to TRBJ2-2; TRBD2 aligns across 7 bases. V shed 4 bases, J shed 1 base, and the junction held 10 bases outside the gene matches. The CDR3 runs to 17 residues. Germline lookup yields CDR1 SGHRS and CDR2 YFSETQ. CDR3 sequence reads: CASSPFAGDLNTGELFF. For the CDR3, the DNA is TGCGCCAGCAGCCCCTTTGCGGGGGACCTGAACACCGGGGAGCTGTTTTTT.

This sequence joins TRBV2 and TRBJ2-7; TRBD1 agrees at 9 bases. J was trimmed by 5 bases and V by 1 base; bases with no gene match: 9. The CDR3 sequence is 16 residues long. From germline, CDR1 is SNHLY and CDR2 FYNNEI. In DNA, the CDR3 is TGTGCCAGCAGTGAAGGTTGGACAGGGGCAGACGACGAGCAGTACTTC. Its translation is CASSEGWTGADDEQYF. The complete variable domain, with remaining parts taken from reference TRBV2 and TRBJ2-7, reads EPEVTQTPSHQVTQMGQEVILRCVPISNHLYFYWYRQILGQKVEFLVSFYNNEISEKSEIFDDQFSVERPDGSNFTLKIRSTKLEDSAMYFCASSEGWTGADDEQYFGPGTRLTVT.

The rearrangement joins TRBV27 to TRBJ2-7; TRBD1 aligns across 11 bases. The CDR3 is 14 amino acids. Germline V lookup: CDR1 MNHEY, CDR2 SMNVEV (reference sequence). V gave up 8 bases and J gave up 4 bases; unmatched junction bases: 7. The CDR3 coding sequence is TGTGCCAGCGGACCGGGACAGGGGGTTTACGAGCAGTACTTC. Translation: CASGPGQGVYEQYF.

V usage is TRBV2 and J usage is TRBJ2-7; D is ambiguous. Germline CDR1 is SNHLY and CDR2 is FYNNEI. CDR3 length equals 13 residues. V dropped 4 bases and J dropped 4 bases, with 11 bases sitting between them. This CDR3 reads CASSGHGLYEQYF. The CDR3 nucleotides are TGTGCCAGCAGTGGACACGGATTGTACGAGCAGTACTTC. Filled out from reference TRBV2 and TRBJ2-7, the complete variable domain reads EPEVTQTPSHQVTQMGQEVILRCVPISNHLYFYWYRQILGQKVEFLVSFYNNEISEKSEIFDDQFSVERPDGSNFTLKIRSTKLEDSAMYFCASSGHGLYEQYFGPGTRLTVT.